The clone carrying this T cell receptor beta chain was counted once. Antigen specificity is unknown. Assay: immunoSEQ multiplex PCR; the TCRdb copy retains only in-frame clones and omits some. Among roughly 510,000 clones listed, around 90% were seen once. The entry originates in a study of Ad26.COV2.S vaccination and SARS-CoV-2 variants. Overall study context: Recipients of Ad26.COV2.S got it intramuscularly, once or twice 56 days apart. Overall study results and limits: People who got the vaccine had more spike-specific TCR breadth than people who got placebo.

Treatment denoted: about 20 received Ad26.COV2.S at low or high dose, single or two shots; 5 received placebo; per-sample allocation not given. Day 63 following the first vaccine or placebo injection was when the samples were taken. Sequencing was performed on peripheral blood, taken in a trial of Ad26.COV2.S vaccine versus placebo. This sequence originates from a person between 18 and 65 years old who received the Ad26.COV2.S COVID-19 vaccine or a placebo.

CDR3 region: CAWSVQTGHRTGELFF. The CDR3 coding sequence is TGTGCCTGGAGTGTCCAAACAGGGCATCGCACCGGGGAGCTGTTTTTT. The V gene is TRBV30, the J gene TRBJ2-2, with TRBD1 as a possible D gene (6 bases). V dropped 0 bases and J dropped 4 bases, with 15 bases sitting between them. The CDR3 consists of 16 residues. The germline CDR1 and CDR2 sequences are GTSNPN and SVGIG (reference sequence). Based on the CDR3 plus reference TRBV30 and TRBJ2-2, the full variable domain is SQTIHQWPATLVQPVGSPLSLECTVEGTSNPNLYWYRQAAGRGLQLLFYSVGIGQISSEVPQNLSASRPQDRQFILSSKKLLLSDSGFYLCAWSVQTGHRTGELFFGEGSRLTVL.